The 24 T cell receptor beta chains below all came from one sample that was sequenced in a study of CD8+CD57+ T cells in acquired aplastic anemia. Sequencing was done on patients that had shown CD8+CD57+ cell expansion by flow cytometry. The template for TCR beta VDJ and CDR3 sequence profiling was genomic DNA. TCRdb re-called the reads through MiXCR, storing one row per CDR3 protein. The profile shows 220,000 or so distinct CDR3 sequences, 60% to 80% of them singletons. What was sequenced was sorted CD4+, CD8+, or CD8+CD57+ T cells (not recorded which) from PBMCs. The receptors were sampled from a human donor with aplastic anemia.

The chain carries TRBV25-1 and TRBJ1-6; the D gene is possibly TRBD1 (6 bases). Trimming pared 5 bases from V and 6 bases from J, leaving 14 bases between. The CDR3 has 15 residues. Germline values: CDR1 MGHDK, CDR2 SYGVNS. Here the CDR3 DNA reads TGTGCCAGCAGTACTCTAACACAGGGTAATTCACCCCTCCACTTT. Its translation is CASSTLTQGNSPLHF.

This clonotype has only a few counts. The rearrangement uses TRBV7-2 and TRBJ2-5, with D hard to call. Trimming took 6 bases from V and 0 from J, leaving 5 bases between them. The germline V gene has CDR1 SGHTA and CDR2 FQGNSA. The CDR3 spans 12 residues. DNA for the CDR3: TGTGCCAGCAGTCCCGACCAAGAGACCCAGTACTTC. It codes for CASSPDQETQYF. The whole variable domain, filled in from reference TRBV7-2 and TRBJ2-5, reads GAGVSQSPSNKVTEKGKDVELRCDPISGHTALYWYRQSLGQGLEFLIYFQGNSAPDKSGLPSDRFSAERTGGSVSTLTIQRTQQEDSAVYLCASSPDQETQYFGPGTRLLVL.

The chain is built from TRBV10-3 and TRBJ2-1; 11 bases are shared with TRBD2. The V and J ends lost 8 bases and 4 bases, in that order; junction bases with no gene match: 4. From germline, CDR1 is ENHRY and CDR2 SYGVKD. There are 14 residues in the CDR3. Here the CDR3 reads CAIGGTSGYNEQFF. The CDR3 DNA sequence: TGTGCCATCGGCGGGACTAGCGGATACAATGAGCAGTTCTTC.

Worth noting for this clonotype: A much more abundant neighbour one base away suggests this may be a read error. The gene calls are TRBV5-1 and TRBJ2-1; no definite D call. The CDR3 consists of 12 residues. Trimming left V 1 base short and J 6 bases short, with 5 bases between. Germline lookup yields CDR1 SGHRS and CDR2 YFSETQ. The CDR3 DNA follows: TGCGCCAGCAGCTTGTTGCTCAATGAGCAGTTCTTC. Amino acids: CASSLLLNEQFF.

This clonotype occurred a few times. The chain is built from TRBV3-1 and TRBJ1-2, with no clear D. This CDR3 has 11 amino acids. Germline values: CDR1 LGHDT, CDR2 YNNKEL (reference sequence). The germline V and J ends were trimmed by 5 bases and 0 bases, with 1 base remaining between them. CDR3: CASSANYGYTF. The CDR3 DNA reads TGTGCCAGCAGCGCTAACTATGGCTACACCTTC.

The V call is TRBV11-2, the J call TRBJ2-7; D may be TRBD1 (6 bases). The V and J ends lost 4 bases and 3 bases respectively, with 16 bases between them. Germline V gene data show CDR1 as SGHAT and CDR2 as FQNNGV. This CDR3 is built from 15 residues. CDR3 region: CASSYRRTESYEQYF. CDR3 coding DNA: TGTGCCAGCAGCTACCGTCGGACAGAGAGCTACGAGCAGTACTTC.

This chain links TRBV15 with TRBJ2-3; 10 bases map to TRBD2. From germline, CDR1 is LNHNV and CDR2 YYDKDF (reference sequence). The CDR3 covers 14 residues. The V segment lost 5 bases and the J segment 6 bases; nucleotides outside the gene matches: 5. The CDR3 here is CATSDQRGGDTQYF. CDR3 in DNA: TGTGCCACCAGCGACCAGCGGGGGGGCGATACGCAGTATTTT. The variable domain in full, completed from reference TRBV15 and TRBJ2-3, reads DAMVIQNPRYQVTQFGKPVTLSCSQTLNHNVMYWYQQKSSQAPKLLFHYYDKDFNNEADTPDNFQSRRPNTSFCFLDIRSPGLGDTAMYLCATSDQRGGDTQYFGPGTRLTVL.

The chain combines TRBV5-4 with TRBJ1-1; D gene ambiguous. V lost 0 bases to trimming and J lost 1 base, with 4 bases between them. Germline V gene lookup returns CDR1 SGHNT and CDR2 YYREEE (reference sequence). The CDR3 has 13 residues. The DNA for the CDR3 is TGTGCCAGCAGCTTGGACAAGAACACTGAAGCTTTCTTT. It is translated as CASSLDKNTEAFF. The complete variable domain, with remaining parts taken from reference TRBV5-4 and TRBJ1-1, reads ETGVTQSPTHLIKTRGQQVTLRCSSQSGHNTVSWYQQALGQGPQFIFQYYREEENGRGNFPPRFSGLQFPNYSSELNVNALELDDSALYLCASSLDKNTEAFFGQGTRLTVV.

A few counts support this clonotype. The rearrangement links TRBV7-3 to TRBJ2-1; D not certain. Germline V gene lookup returns CDR1 SGHTA and CDR2 FQGTGA. V was clipped by 0 bases and J by 4 bases, with 7 bases between them. The CDR3 covers 14 residues. CDR3 in DNA: TGTGCCAGCAGCTTAACGGCGACTTACAATGAGCAGTTCTTC. Translating it yields CASSLTATYNEQFF.

The gene calls are TRBV12-3 or TRBV12-4 and TRBJ2-7; D is perhaps TRBD2 (5 bases). There are 15 residues in the CDR3. Trimming left V 4 bases short and J 9 bases short, with 22 bases between. The CDR3 DNA reads as TGTGCCAGCAGTTCGAACGGGGTGGCCGCCGGCGGGCAGTACTTC. Protein: CASSSNGVAAGGQYF.

Ten or more counts support this clonotype. The chain uses TRBV27 and TRBJ2-7; unclear D gene. CDR3 length: 12 residues. Germline V gene sequence: CDR1 MNHEY, CDR2 SMNVEV (reference sequence). Deletions cut 4 bases from V and 2 bases from J, with 6 bases between. The CDR3 loop is CASSSAPYEQYF. Here the CDR3 DNA reads TGTGCCAGCAGTTCTGCCCCCTACGAGCAGTACTTC.

This clonotype was seen only once. This chain joins TRBV5-1 and TRBJ2-1, with D perhaps TRBD2 (5 bases). Looked up from germline, CDR1 is SGHRS and CDR2 is YFSETQ. V was trimmed by 4 bases and J by 7 bases, leaving 9 bases between them. CDR3 length equals 12 residues. CDR3 nucleotides: TGCGCCAGCAGCCAGAGGGTTAATGAGCAGTTCTTC. Its translation is CASSQRVNEQFF.

CDR3: CASIQATPREKLFF. CDR3 bases: TGTGCCAGCATCCAGGCTACTCCTAGAGAAAAACTGTTTTTT. The chain employs TRBV11-3 and TRBJ1-4; D not certain. Trimming removed 7 bases from V and 8 bases from J, with 17 bases in between. The CDR3 has 14 amino acids. Germline V gene data show CDR1 as SGHNT and CDR2 as YENEEA.

This clonotype showed up many times. As DNA, the CDR3 is TGTGCCAGCAGCTTAACGGGGCTCCCGTCCCACGAGCAGTACTTC. This translates into CASSLTGLPSHEQYF. This chain uses TRBV13 with TRBJ2-7; perhaps D is TRBD1 or TRBD2 (5 bases each). V was clipped by 2 bases and J by 5 bases, with 16 bases between them. Germline CDR1 PRHDT, CDR2 FYEKMQ (reference sequence). The CDR3 is 15 amino acids.

This clonotype appeared a few times. A read error may produce the germline difference seen at one junction end. The rearrangement uses TRBV7-9 and TRBJ1-2, with D unclear. The CDR3 has 13 residues. Germline V gene data show CDR1 as SEHNR and CDR2 as FQNEAQ (reference sequence). The CDR3 region has the DNA TGTGCCAGCAGTTTAGCCGGCTCCTATGGCTACACCTTC. Its translation: CASSLAGSYGYTF.

This clonotype was seen only a few times. The CDR3 nucleotides read TGCGCCAGCTGCCCCCAGTGGACAGAGACCCAGTACTTC. It codes for CASCPQWTETQYF. This chain links TRBV10-2 with TRBJ2-5; D unresolved. Trimming left V 8 bases short and J 4 bases short, with 14 bases between. CDR1 WSHSY and CDR2 SAAADI come from the germline V gene. The CDR3 has 13 amino acids.

The chain links TRBV5-1 to TRBJ2-7, with 16 bases fitting TRBD2. CDR3 length: 16 amino acids. CDR1 is SGHRS, CDR2 YFSETQ, per germline. V lost 3 bases to trimming and J lost 3 bases; unmatched junction nucleotides: 3. The CDR3 spells CASSSGLAGGHYEQYF. The CDR3 DNA reads TGCGCCAGCAGCTCGGGACTAGCGGGAGGGCACTACGAGCAGTACTTC.

The V call is TRBV5-1, the J call TRBJ2-7, with 9 nucleotides matching TRBD1. The CDR3 has 17 amino acids. CDR1 and CDR2 from the germline V gene are SGHRS and YFSETQ. With 0 bases clipped from V and 0 bases from J, the junction kept 7 bases outside the gene matches. The CDR3 nucleotides are TGCGCCAGCAGCTTGGGGAGACCGGGACAGGGCTCCTACGAGCAGTACTTC. It is translated as CASSLGRPGQGSYEQYF.

This chain uses TRBV7-2 with TRBJ2-3; D perhaps matches TRBD2 (6 bases). The V gene lost 5 bases and the J gene lost 8 bases, with 17 bases spanning the gap. CDR1 and CDR2 (germline): SGHTA, FQGNSA. This CDR3 has 14 residues. CDR3 DNA sequence: TGTGCCAGCAGCATTACGGGGGACGGGGTTACGCAGTATTTT. As protein: CASSITGDGVTQYF.

This chain links TRBV7-8 with TRBJ2-7; no reliable D call. CDR1 SGHVS and CDR2 FQNEAQ come from the germline V gene. The CDR3 extends over 13 amino acids. Trimming took off 5 bases at V and 6 bases at J, with 14 bases between the two ends. The chain's CDR3 is CASSPYTHSEQYF. The CDR3 nucleotides read TGTGCCAGCAGCCCATATACCCACAGCGAGCAGTACTTC.

The chain uses TRBV9 and TRBJ1-2; D gene ambiguous. Trimming left V 3 bases short and J 4 bases short, with 10 bases between. This CDR3 spans 13 amino acids. Per germline, CDR1 SGDLS and CDR2 YYNGEE. The DNA for the CDR3 is TGTGCCAGCAGCGACGGACGTTTCTATGGCTACACCTTC. Its translation is CASSDGRFYGYTF.

The chain recombines TRBV2 with TRBJ1-6; unclear D gene. The CDR3 covers 15 residues. Germline CDR1 and CDR2: SNHLY and FYNNEI. The ends were cut back, 4 bases at V and 0 bases at J, with 7 bases in the middle. The CDR3: CASSVGYSYNSPLHF. Written as DNA, the CDR3 is TGTGCCAGCAGTGTGGGTTACTCCTATAATTCACCCCTCCACTTT. Supplemented by reference TRBV2 and TRBJ1-6, the full variable domain reads EPEVTQTPSHQVTQMGQEVILRCVPISNHLYFYWYRQILGQKVEFLVSFYNNEISEKSEIFDDQFSVERPDGSNFTLKIRSTKLEDSAMYFCASSVGYSYNSPLHFGNGTRLTVT.

The chain employs TRBV20-1 and TRBJ1-4; the D gene is possibly TRBD1 (6 bases). Trimming shortened V by 0 bases and J by 3 bases, and 8 bases separated the two germline ends. The length of the CDR3 is 14 residues. Germline V gives CDR1 DFQATT, CDR2 SNEGSKA (reference sequence). This chain's CDR3 is CSARDRTANEKLFF. The CDR3 region has the DNA TGCAGTGCTAGAGATCGGACAGCTAATGAAAAACTGTTTTTT.

The chain links TRBV2 to TRBJ1-1; D perhaps matches TRBD1 (6 bases). V lost 6 bases and J lost 4, with 12 bases in between. Germline values: CDR1 SNHLY, CDR2 FYNNEI. The CDR3 extends over 13 amino acids. The CDR3 sequence: CASRDRTPTEAFF. The CDR3 DNA sequence: TGTGCCAGCAGAGACAGGACCCCCACTGAAGCTTTCTTT.